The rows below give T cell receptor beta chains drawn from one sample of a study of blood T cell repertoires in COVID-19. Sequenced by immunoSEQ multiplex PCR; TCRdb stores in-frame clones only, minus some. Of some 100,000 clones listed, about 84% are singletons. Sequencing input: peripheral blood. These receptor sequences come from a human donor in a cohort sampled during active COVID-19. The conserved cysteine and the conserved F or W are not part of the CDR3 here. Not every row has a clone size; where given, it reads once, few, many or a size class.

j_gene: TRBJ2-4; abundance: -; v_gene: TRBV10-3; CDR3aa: AISEFPGLAVPGAKNIQY
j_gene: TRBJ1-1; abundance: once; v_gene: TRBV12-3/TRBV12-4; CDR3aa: ASSSKQGTEAF
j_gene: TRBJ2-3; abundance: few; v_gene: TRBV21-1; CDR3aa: ASSKVIAGSTDTQY
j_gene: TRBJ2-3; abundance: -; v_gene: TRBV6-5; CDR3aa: ASSRGTSGSTAQY
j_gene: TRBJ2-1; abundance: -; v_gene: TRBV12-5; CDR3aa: ASGLLQNEQF
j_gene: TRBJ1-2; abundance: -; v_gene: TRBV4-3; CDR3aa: ASSQGGGNYGYT
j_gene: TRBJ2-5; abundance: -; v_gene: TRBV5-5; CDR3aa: ASSLGAGQETQY
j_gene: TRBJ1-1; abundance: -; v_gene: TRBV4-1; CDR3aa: ASSQNPGQRNTEAF
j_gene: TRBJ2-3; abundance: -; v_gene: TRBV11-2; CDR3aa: ASSLFGQATDTQY
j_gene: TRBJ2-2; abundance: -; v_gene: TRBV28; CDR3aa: ASSGLAGATGELF
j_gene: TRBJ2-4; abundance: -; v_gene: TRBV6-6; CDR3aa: ASTPSGIYGKNIQY
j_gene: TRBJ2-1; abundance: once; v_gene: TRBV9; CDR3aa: ASSVDSNEQF
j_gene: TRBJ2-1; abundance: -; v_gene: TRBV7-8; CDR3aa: ASSLGTSGYNEQF
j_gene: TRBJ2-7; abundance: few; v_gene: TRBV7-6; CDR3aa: ASSLGVGGSAEQY
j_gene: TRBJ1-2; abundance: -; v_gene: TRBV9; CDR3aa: ASSVDAGWYGYT
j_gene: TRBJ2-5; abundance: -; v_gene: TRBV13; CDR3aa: ASSLTDQETQY
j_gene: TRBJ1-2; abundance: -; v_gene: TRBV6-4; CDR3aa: ASSQGRYYGYT
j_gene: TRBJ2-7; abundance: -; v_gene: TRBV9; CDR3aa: ASSVGTSLSSYEQY
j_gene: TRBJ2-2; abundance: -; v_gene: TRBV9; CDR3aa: ASSVDRGTGELF
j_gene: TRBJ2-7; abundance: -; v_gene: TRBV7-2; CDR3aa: ASSSRRRLYEQY
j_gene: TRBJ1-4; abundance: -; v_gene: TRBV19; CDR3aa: ASSRGPGQGNEKLF